Listed below are T cell receptor beta chains from one sample, sequenced in a study of T cells expressing NK-cell markers. Using the 5' RACE reads, TCRdb records one entry per CDR3 protein without DNA. Its listing shows some 140,000 distinct CDR3 sequences. The material sequenced was blood T cells: a sorted CD56 or NKG2C T cell subset, CD4+ or CD8+ T cells, or bulk PBMC T cells (not recorded which). The source of these receptors is a woman aged 45-65 years in good health. The CDR3 runs from the conserved cysteine through the conserved F or W. Each record gives: J gene, V gene, clone size, CDR3 protein. Some rows have no size entry. The others give once, few or many, or a class for an expanded clone.

j_call: TRBJ1-1
v_call: TRBV27
clone_size: -
cdr3_aa: CASSLMGGGIGTEAFF

j_call: TRBJ2-7
v_call: TRBV6-5
clone_size: -
cdr3_aa: CASSPAETALLSYEQYF

j_call: TRBJ1-1
v_call: TRBV12-3/TRBV12-4
clone_size: -
cdr3_aa: CASRDYTGEAFF

j_call: TRBJ2-7
v_call: TRBV14
clone_size: -
cdr3_aa: CASSHVDGTRREQYF

j_call: TRBJ2-3
v_call: TRBV2
clone_size: -
cdr3_aa: CASSERGAPPTDTQYF

j_call: TRBJ2-3
v_call: TRBV9
clone_size: -
cdr3_aa: CASSPTWYTDTQYF

j_call: TRBJ2-3
v_call: TRBV19
clone_size: -
cdr3_aa: CASSIDAEVDTQYF

j_call: TRBJ2-5
v_call: TRBV4-2
clone_size: -
cdr3_aa: CASSQDRGLEGKAETQYF

j_call: TRBJ2-7
v_call: TRBV5-1
clone_size: -
cdr3_aa: CASSSNPGQGAYEQYF

j_call: TRBJ2-2
v_call: TRBV12-3/TRBV12-4
clone_size: -
cdr3_aa: CASSSLRGELFF

j_call: TRBJ2-3
v_call: TRBV27
clone_size: -
cdr3_aa: CASSYSPRELDTDTQYF

j_call: TRBJ2-4
v_call: TRBV5-1
clone_size: -
cdr3_aa: CASRGQGYIQYF

j_call: TRBJ2-3
v_call: TRBV15
clone_size: -
cdr3_aa: CATTTDRAELGPFTDTQYF

j_call: TRBJ2-1
v_call: TRBV2
clone_size: -
cdr3_aa: CASSEALPRSSYNEQFF

j_call: TRBJ1-3
v_call: TRBV3-1
clone_size: -
cdr3_aa: CASSQQGDGNTIYF

j_call: TRBJ1-2
v_call: TRBV24-1
clone_size: -
cdr3_aa: CATGFGNGYTF

j_call: TRBJ1-1
v_call: TRBV27
clone_size: -
cdr3_aa: CASSGGTGAQNTEAFF

j_call: TRBJ2-3
v_call: TRBV11-3
clone_size: -
cdr3_aa: CASSPMIGRVDTQYF

j_call: TRBJ2-2
v_call: TRBV19
clone_size: -
cdr3_aa: CAIGLAENTGELFF

j_call: TRBJ1-5
v_call: TRBV27
clone_size: -
cdr3_aa: CASSLIRGSNQPQHF

j_call: TRBJ2-1
v_call: TRBV27
clone_size: -
cdr3_aa: CASRGLAIYNEQFF

j_call: TRBJ2-5
v_call: TRBV5-8
clone_size: -
cdr3_aa: CASSLGGRPSETQYF

j_call: TRBJ1-5
v_call: TRBV27
clone_size: -
cdr3_aa: CASRLEGNSQPQHF

j_call: TRBJ2-7
v_call: TRBV20-1
clone_size: -
cdr3_aa: CSARSVMGTTYEQYF

j_call: TRBJ2-1
v_call: TRBV5-1
clone_size: -
cdr3_aa: CASSLGGGYEQFF

j_call: TRBJ1-1
v_call: TRBV12-3/TRBV12-4
clone_size: -
cdr3_aa: CASSSGQLTSWDTEAFF

j_call: TRBJ2-2
v_call: TRBV25-1
clone_size: medium-sized
cdr3_aa: CASSEQGDAGELFF

j_call: TRBJ2-1
v_call: TRBV12-3/TRBV12-4
clone_size: -
cdr3_aa: CASSFGLASEQFF

j_call: TRBJ2-3
v_call: TRBV7-6
clone_size: -
cdr3_aa: CASSQQTSGIYTQYF

j_call: TRBJ2-3
v_call: TRBV12-3/TRBV12-4
clone_size: -
cdr3_aa: CASSAQGFTDTQYF

j_call: TRBJ1-2
v_call: TRBV12-3/TRBV12-4
clone_size: -
cdr3_aa: CASSLGGGGYTF

j_call: TRBJ1-2
v_call: TRBV27
clone_size: -
cdr3_aa: CASSLSGGYYGYTF

j_call: TRBJ1-1
v_call: TRBV6-1
clone_size: -
cdr3_aa: CATSLMNTEAFF

j_call: TRBJ2-2
v_call: TRBV10-3
clone_size: -
cdr3_aa: CAISESLQAPELFF

j_call: TRBJ2-3
v_call: TRBV7-9
clone_size: -
cdr3_aa: CASSLVAGGSDTQYF

j_call: TRBJ2-5
v_call: TRBV6-5
clone_size: -
cdr3_aa: CASWGYQETQYF

j_call: TRBJ2-1
v_call: TRBV11-2
clone_size: -
cdr3_aa: CASSSQGGSFYNEQFF

j_call: TRBJ2-3
v_call: TRBV7-9
clone_size: -
cdr3_aa: CASSFGRGGLKDTQYF

j_call: TRBJ2-1
v_call: TRBV21-1
clone_size: -
cdr3_aa: CASSKGLLGTSLKRRSYNEQFF

j_call: TRBJ1-1
v_call: TRBV5-1
clone_size: -
cdr3_aa: CASSLGGEGTEAFF

j_call: TRBJ2-7
v_call: TRBV5-1
clone_size: -
cdr3_aa: CASSSHLTGAAHERWYF

j_call: TRBJ2-1
v_call: TRBV12-3/TRBV12-4
clone_size: -
cdr3_aa: CASSRHEIADYNEQFF

j_call: TRBJ2-5
v_call: TRBV24-1
clone_size: -
cdr3_aa: CATSDLGVRETQYF

j_call: TRBJ2-7
v_call: TRBV6-1
clone_size: -
cdr3_aa: CASSEDGLARGYEQYF

j_call: TRBJ1-1
v_call: TRBV7-6
clone_size: -
cdr3_aa: CASSLRGGSTEAFF

j_call: TRBJ1-5
v_call: TRBV19
clone_size: -
cdr3_aa: CASIGQNNQPQHF

j_call: TRBJ2-6
v_call: TRBV5-4
clone_size: -
cdr3_aa: CASSLGNFVLTF

j_call: TRBJ2-7
v_call: TRBV7-8
clone_size: -
cdr3_aa: CASSLDDYEQYF

j_call: TRBJ2-1
v_call: TRBV20-1
clone_size: -
cdr3_aa: CSARDTSGRADEQFF

j_call: TRBJ2-7
v_call: TRBV29-1
clone_size: -
cdr3_aa: CSGLFDYEQYF

j_call: TRBJ1-2
v_call: TRBV29-1
clone_size: -
cdr3_aa: CSVGQVGAGGYTF

j_call: TRBJ2-7
v_call: TRBV16
clone_size: -
cdr3_aa: CASSQGLPGEQYF

j_call: TRBJ2-7
v_call: TRBV24-1
clone_size: -
cdr3_aa: CASRRNSSYEQYF